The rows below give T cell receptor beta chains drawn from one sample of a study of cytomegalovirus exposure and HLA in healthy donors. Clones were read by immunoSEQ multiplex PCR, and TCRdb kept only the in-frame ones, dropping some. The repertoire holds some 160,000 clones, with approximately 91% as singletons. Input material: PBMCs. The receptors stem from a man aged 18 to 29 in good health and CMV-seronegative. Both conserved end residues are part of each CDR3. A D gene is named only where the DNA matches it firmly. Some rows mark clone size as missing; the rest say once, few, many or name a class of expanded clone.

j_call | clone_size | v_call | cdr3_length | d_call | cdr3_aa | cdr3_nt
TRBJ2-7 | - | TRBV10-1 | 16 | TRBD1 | CASSPGTGAVSYEQYF | TGCGCCAGCAGCCCCGGGACAGGGGCCGTCTCCTACGAGCAGTACTTC
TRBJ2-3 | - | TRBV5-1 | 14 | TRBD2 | CASSLAGGPDTQYF | TGCGCCAGCAGCTTGGCGGGGGGACCAGATACGCAGTATTTT
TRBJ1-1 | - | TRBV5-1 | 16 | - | CASSLDAVGRDTEAFF | TGCGCCAGCAGCTTGGACGCTGTGGGCAGGGACACTGAAGCTTTCTTT
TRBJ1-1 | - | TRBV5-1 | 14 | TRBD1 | CASSLVLQGGEAFF | TGCGCCAGCAGCTTGGTATTACAGGGGGGTGAAGCTTTCTTT
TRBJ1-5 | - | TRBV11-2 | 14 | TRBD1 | CASSPDRPNQPQHF | TGTGCCAGCAGCCCGGACAGGCCTAATCAGCCCCAGCATTTT
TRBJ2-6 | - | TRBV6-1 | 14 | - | CASSRGDGANVLTF | TGTGCCAGCAGTAGGGGTGACGGGGCCAACGTCCTGACTTTC
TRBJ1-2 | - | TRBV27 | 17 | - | CASSFRRSGRANYGYTF | TGTGCCAGCAGTTTTCGGAGGTCGGGCCGAGCTAACTATGGCTACACCTTC
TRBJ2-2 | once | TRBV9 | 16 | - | CASSVAVGGNTGELFF | TGTGCCAGCAGCGTCGCGGTAGGGGGTAACACCGGGGAGCTGTTTTTT
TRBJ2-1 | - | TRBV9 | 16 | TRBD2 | CASNPSGRAGGNEQFF | TGTGCCAGCAACCCTAGCGGGAGGGCTGGGGGCAATGAGCAGTTCTTC
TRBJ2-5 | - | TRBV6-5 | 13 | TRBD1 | CASSQTGSETQYF | TGTGCCAGCAGCCAGACAGGGTCCGAGACCCAGTACTTC
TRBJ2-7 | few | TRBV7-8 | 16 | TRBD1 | CASHWGVGTGGYEQYF | TGTGCCAGCCACTGGGGTGTAGGGACAGGGGGTTACGAGCAGTACTTC
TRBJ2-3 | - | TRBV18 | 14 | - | CASSPGGNTDTQYF | TGTGCCAGCTCACCAGGCGGAAACACAGATACGCAGTATTTT
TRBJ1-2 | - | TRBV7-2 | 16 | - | CASSPRVVGGYDGYTF | TGTGCCAGCAGCCCCCGGGTGGTTGGGGGGTACGATGGCTACACCTTC
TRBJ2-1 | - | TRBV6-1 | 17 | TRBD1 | CASSVGQGPGVYNEQFF | TGTGCCAGCAGTGTTGGACAGGGTCCCGGAGTGTACAATGAGCAGTTCTTC
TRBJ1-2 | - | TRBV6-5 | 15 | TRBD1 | CASSSWTGGTYGYTF | TGTGCCAGCAGTTCTTGGACAGGGGGTACCTATGGCTACACCTTC
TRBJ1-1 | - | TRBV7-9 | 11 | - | CASSRTVEAFF | TGTGCCAGCAGTCGGACAGTAGAAGCTTTCTTT
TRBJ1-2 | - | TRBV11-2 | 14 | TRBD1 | CASSLGDRVYGYTF | TGTGCCAGCAGCTTAGGGGACAGGGTCTATGGCTACACCTTC
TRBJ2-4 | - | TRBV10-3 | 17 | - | CAISEQGPSWAKNIQYF | TGTGCCATCAGTGAACAGGGACCGAGCTGGGCCAAAAACATTCAGTACTTC
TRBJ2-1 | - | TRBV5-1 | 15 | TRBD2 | CASSLVGLAWNEQFF | TGCGCCAGCAGCTTGGTGGGACTAGCGTGGAATGAGCAGTTCTTC
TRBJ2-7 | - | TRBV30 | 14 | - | CAWSVGTGTYEQYF | TGTGCCTGGAGTGTGGGGACTGGGACCTACGAGCAGTACTTC
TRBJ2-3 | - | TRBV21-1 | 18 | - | CASSKGRRRGFSTDTQYF | TGTGCCAGCAGCAAAGGACGCAGGAGGGGCTTTAGCACAGATACGCAGTATTTT
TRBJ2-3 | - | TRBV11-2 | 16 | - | CASSSPSLARTDTQYF | TGTGCCAGCAGCTCGCCGTCGTTGGCACGCACAGATACGCAGTATTTT
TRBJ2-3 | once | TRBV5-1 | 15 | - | CASSPGNVDTDTQYF | TGCGCCAGCAGCCCCGGGAACGTGGACACAGATACGCAGTATTTT
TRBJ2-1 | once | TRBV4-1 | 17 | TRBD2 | CASSPQGRGGGHNEQFF | TGCGCCAGCAGCCCCCAAGGGCGGGGGGGCGGCCACAATGAGCAGTTCTTC
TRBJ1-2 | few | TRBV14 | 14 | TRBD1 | CASSLTGGGHGYTF | TGTGCCAGCAGCCTCACAGGGGGCGGTCATGGCTACACCTTC
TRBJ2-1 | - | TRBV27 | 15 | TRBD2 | CASSDTSGGGIEQFF | TGTGCCAGCAGTGACACTAGCGGGGGCGGAATTGAGCAGTTCTTC
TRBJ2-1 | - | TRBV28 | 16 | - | CASSPTGPSADNEQFF | TGTGCCAGCAGTCCCACGGGTCCCTCGGCGGACAATGAGCAGTTCTTC
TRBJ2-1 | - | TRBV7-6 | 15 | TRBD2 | CASSSTAGDYNEQFF | TGTGCCAGCAGCTCGACGGCGGGAGATTACAATGAGCAGTTCTTC
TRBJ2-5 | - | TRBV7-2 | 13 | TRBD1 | CASSFDRDETQYF | TGTGCCAGCAGCTTTGACAGGGACGAGACCCAGTACTTC
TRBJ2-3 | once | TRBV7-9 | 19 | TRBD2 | CASSAGLAGQYVSTDTQYF | TGTGCCAGCAGCGCGGGACTAGCGGGTCAATACGTAAGCACAGATACGCAGTATTTT
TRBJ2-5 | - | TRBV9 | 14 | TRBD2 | CASSPGGGQETQYF | TGTGCCAGCAGCCCGGGGGGGGGTCAAGAGACCCAGTACTTC
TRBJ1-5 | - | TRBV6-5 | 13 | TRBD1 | CASSVRGRWPQHF | TGTGCCAGCAGTGTCAGGGGGCGGTGGCCCCAGCATTTT